The 24 T cell receptor beta chains presented below share a single source sample, sequenced in a study of cytomegalovirus exposure and HLA in healthy donors. Generated by immunoSEQ multiplex PCR, the TCRdb table keeps only in-frame clones and is missing some. The table records tens of thousands of clones, about 94% of them present only once. The sequencing sample was made of PBMCs. These receptors were taken from a young man in good health and CMV-seronegative.

V and J are TRBV4-3 and TRBJ1-1; 7 bases match TRBD1. With 0 bases clipped from V and 1 base from J, the junction kept 5 bases outside the gene matches. The germline V gene has CDR1 LGHNA and CDR2 YSLEER. There are 16 residues in the CDR3. In nucleotides, the CDR3 is TGCGCCAGCAGCCAAGACAGGGGGAGTCCGAACACTGAAGCTTTCTTT. Translating gives CASSQDRGSPNTEAFF.

V is TRBV4-1 and J is TRBJ1-2; 7 bases are a match to TRBD1. CDR1 and CDR2 from the germline V gene are MGHRA and YSYEKL. The CDR3 covers 16 residues. Trimming took 0 bases from V and 5 from J; bases not matched to a gene: 9. The CDR3 sequence is CASSQDPPGTAYGYTF. The CDR3 bases are TGCGCCAGCAGCCAAGATCCACCGGGGACAGCGTATGGCTACACCTTC.

This clone was detected once. The chain combines TRBV2 with TRBJ1-1; D call uncertain. There are 15 residues in the CDR3. Germline lookup yields CDR1 SNHLY and CDR2 FYNNEI. Trimming took 0 bases from V and 4 from J, leaving 12 bases between them. The CDR3 here is CASSEATGRGTEAFF. CDR3 DNA: TGTGCCAGCAGTGAAGCGACCGGAAGAGGCACTGAAGCTTTCTTT. Full variable domain (rest looked up from reference TRBV2 and TRBJ1-1): EPEVTQTPSHQVTQMGQEVILRCVPISNHLYFYWYRQILGQKVEFLVSFYNNEISEKSEIFDDQFSVERPDGSNFTLKIRSTKLEDSAMYFCASSEATGRGTEAFFGQGTRLTVV.

CDR3: CASSYRGNTEAFF. CDR3 in DNA: TGTGCCAGCAGCTACAGGGGGAACACTGAAGCTTTCTTT. J is TRBJ1-1 and V is TRBV27, with 7 bases lining up with TRBD1. J was trimmed by 1 base and V by 6 bases; bases with no gene match: 2. This CDR3 has 13 residues. The germline gives CDR1 MNHEY, CDR2 SMNVEV (reference sequence).

This clone has just one count. The chain uses TRBV18 and TRBJ1-1; no firm D call. This CDR3 has 14 amino acids. Germline V lookup: CDR1 KGHSH, CDR2 LQKENI. V gave up 1 base and J gave up 1 base, with 7 bases separating them. CDR3 sequence reads: CASSPRSENTEAFF. The DNA for the CDR3 is TGTGCCAGCTCACCACGGAGCGAGAACACTGAAGCTTTCTTT. The variable domain in full, completed from reference TRBV18 and TRBJ1-1, reads NAGVMQNPRHLVRRRGQEARLRCSPMKGHSHVYWYRQLPEEGLKFMVYLQKENIIDESGMPKERFSAEFPKEGPSILRIQQVVRGDSAAYFCASSPRSENTEAFFGQGTRLTVV.

The V call is TRBV2, the J call TRBJ1-2, with 8 nucleotides matching TRBD1. This CDR3 spans 14 amino acids. With 1 base clipped from V and 4 bases from J, the junction kept 2 bases outside the gene matches. CDR1 is SNHLY, CDR2 FYNNEI, per germline. The CDR3 region has the DNA TGTGCCAGCAGTGAAGGGACAGGGTCCTATGGCTACACCTTC. It codes for CASSEGTGSYGYTF.

The chain employs TRBV5-8 and TRBJ2-3; D possibly corresponds to TRBD2 (6 bases). This CDR3 has 14 amino acids. Germline-derived CDR1 and CDR2 are SGHTS and YDEGEE. V was clipped by 0 bases and J by 1 base, with 6 bases between them. CDR3 sequence: CASSLGGGTDTQYF. The CDR3 DNA is TGTGCCAGCAGCTTGGGCGGGGGCACAGATACGCAGTATTTT.

This sequence joins TRBV6-6 and TRBJ2-1; D gene unclear. Looked up from germline, CDR1 is MNHNY and CDR2 is SVGAGI (reference sequence). Deletions cut 2 bases from V and 5 bases from J, with 10 bases between. The CDR3 extends over 14 amino acids. CDR3 bases: TGTGCCAGCAGTTACCGATCGAGAGACAATGAGCAGTTCTTC. Its translation: CASSYRSRDNEQFF.

The rearrangement joins TRBV15 to TRBJ1-4; TRBD1 aligns across 8 bases. The ends lost 0 bases at V and 8 bases at J; junction bases unmatched: 5. Germline V gene lookup returns CDR1 LNHNV and CDR2 YYDKDF (reference sequence). CDR3 size: 15 residues. The CDR3 DNA reads TGTGCCACCAGCAGAGAGGGGACAGGATTAGAAAAACTGTTTTTT. Translating it yields CATSREGTGLEKLFF. Combining the CDR3 with reference TRBV15 and TRBJ1-4 gives the whole variable domain DAMVIQNPRYQVTQFGKPVTLSCSQTLNHNVMYWYQQKSSQAPKLLFHYYDKDFNNEADTPDNFQSRRPNTSFCFLDIRSPGLGDTAMYLCATSREGTGLEKLFFGSGTQLSVL.

The chain has TRBV7-2 and TRBJ2-2, with D uncertain. The germline V gene has CDR1 SGHTA and CDR2 FQGNSA. Trimming took 5 bases from V and 5 from J, leaving 3 bases between them. This CDR3 spans 11 amino acids. The CDR3 loop is CASSLTGELFF. The CDR3 nucleotides are TGTGCCAGCAGCCTAACCGGGGAGCTGTTTTTT.

The V gene is TRBV11-3, the J gene TRBJ2-3; 7 nucleotides align to TRBD1. CDR3 length: 14 amino acids. Germline trimming cut 5 bases from V and 7 bases from J; bases unmatched to any gene: 9. Looked up from germline, CDR1 is SGHNT and CDR2 is YENEEA. The CDR3 loop reads CASSLGQGVYTQYF. The CDR3 nucleotides are TGTGCCAGCAGCCTCGGGCAGGGGGTATATACGCAGTATTTT.

V gene TRBV6-5 combines with J gene TRBJ2-3; no clear D gene. Germline-derived CDR1 and CDR2 are MNHEY and SVGAGI. V dropped 5 bases and J dropped 3 bases, with 9 bases sitting between them. The CDR3 consists of 13 residues. CDR3 coding DNA: TGTGCCAGCAGTCCTCGACTTACAGATACGCAGTATTTT. Its protein is CASSPRLTDTQYF.

The CDR3 DNA sequence: TGTGCCAGCAGCCACGTCGGGGTGGGCTCCTACGAGCAGTACTTC. As protein: CASSHVGVGSYEQYF. This chain connects TRBV27 to TRBJ2-7; the D gene is possibly TRBD2 (5 bases). CDR1 is MNHEY, CDR2 SMNVEV, per germline (reference sequence). There are 15 residues in the CDR3. V dropped 6 bases and J dropped 0 bases, with 15 bases sitting between them.

The chain employs TRBV10-1 and TRBJ1-5; D is possibly TRBD1 (6 bases). V lost 4 bases and J lost 6, with 13 bases in between. The CDR3 is 14 residues long. Germline CDR1 and CDR2: WNHNN and SYGVQD (reference sequence). CDR3 in DNA: TGCGCCAGCAGTGCCACAGGGTGGCCTCAGCCCCAGCATTTT. It encodes CASSATGWPQPQHF.

The chain uses TRBV30 and TRBJ2-1; 9 bases are shared with TRBD2. Germline assignment: CDR1 GTSNPN and CDR2 SVGIG (reference sequence). The CDR3 consists of 13 residues. J was trimmed by 8 bases and V by 8 bases; bases with no gene match: 10. The CDR3 DNA reads TGTGCCGGGGCTAGCGGGACTCTATATGAGCAGTTCTTC. Protein product: CAGASGTLYEQFF.

This sequence joins TRBV18 and TRBJ1-1; D is undetermined. Germline values: CDR1 KGHSH, CDR2 LQKENI. Trimming removed 4 bases from V and 1 base from J, with 7 bases in between. The CDR3 length is 13 residues. CDR3 in DNA: TGTGCCAGCTCACGAAACAGGAACACTGAAGCTTTCTTT. Its translation is CASSRNRNTEAFF.

The chain uses TRBV7-2 and TRBJ1-3, with D maybe TRBD1 (6 bases). Germline V gene lookup returns CDR1 SGHTA and CDR2 FQGNSA. Trimming shortened V by 3 bases and J by 0 bases, and 12 bases separated the two germline ends. This CDR3 contains 16 residues. The CDR3 is CASSFGGQSSGNTIYF. For the CDR3, the DNA is TGTGCCAGCAGCTTCGGGGGGCAATCCTCTGGAAACACCATATATTTT.

The gene calls are TRBV5-1 and TRBJ2-3, with TRBD2 matching 13 bases. V trimming: 0 bases; J trimming: 3 bases; junction bases outside the gene matches: 4. The CDR3 runs 17 residues. The V gene's germline CDR1 is SGHRS and CDR2 YFSETQ. The CDR3 protein is CASSLGTSGGLTDTQYF. The CDR3 bases are TGCGCCAGCAGCTTGGGGACTAGCGGGGGATTAACAGATACGCAGTATTTT.

The V gene is TRBV7-2, the J gene TRBJ1-5, with a possible D match to TRBD1 (5 bases). The germline V gene has CDR1 SGHTA and CDR2 FQGNSA. The CDR3 contains 17 residues. V was trimmed by 1 base and J by 2 bases, leaving 15 bases between them. The CDR3 region is CASSLVGGIGGNQPQHF. The CDR3 DNA is TGTGCCAGCAGCTTAGTGGGGGGAATTGGCGGCAATCAGCCCCAGCATTTT.

This rearrangement joins TRBV4-1 to TRBJ1-5; D ambiguous. The CDR3 contains 16 residues. Germline V gene data show CDR1 as MGHRA and CDR2 as YSYEKL. Trimming removed 0 bases from V and 4 bases from J, with 13 bases in between. CDR3 residues: CASSQETNRINQPQHF. The CDR3 DNA follows: TGCGCCAGCAGCCAAGAGACAAATCGAATTAATCAGCCCCAGCATTTT.

The chain couples TRBV18 to TRBJ2-3; 8 nucleotides line up with TRBD1. The V gene end was trimmed by 0 bases and the J gene end by 4 bases; junction bases not matched to a gene: 9. The CDR3 extends over 17 amino acids. The germline V gene encodes CDR1 KGHSH and CDR2 LQKENI. The CDR3 reads CASSPPTDRGGADTQYF. The CDR3 DNA is TGTGCCAGCTCACCACCGACCGACAGGGGCGGTGCAGATACGCAGTATTTT.

The J gene is TRBJ2-1, the V gene TRBV10-1; D perhaps matches TRBD1 (7 bases). CDR3 length: 18 residues. Trimming took off 4 bases at V and 0 bases at J, with 19 bases between the two ends. CDR1 is WNHNN and CDR2 is SYGVQD in the germline V gene (reference sequence). The CDR3 here is CASSGATGRLGSYNEQFF. DNA for the CDR3: TGCGCCAGCAGTGGGGCGACAGGGAGGCTCGGCTCCTACAATGAGCAGTTCTTC.

The genes are TRBV6-4 and TRBJ2-6; maybe TRBD1 (6 bases). The ends were cut back, 4 bases at V and 0 bases at J, with 10 bases in the middle. Per the germline V gene, CDR1 is MRHNA and CDR2 is SNTAGT. This CDR3 comprises 16 residues. CDR3 in amino acids: CASSVTGSSGANVLTF. The CDR3 DNA sequence: TGTGCCAGCAGTGTTACAGGGAGCTCTGGGGCCAACGTCCTGACTTTC.

The gene calls are TRBV6-6 and TRBJ2-7, with 8 bases matching TRBD2. The junction had 4 bases not matched to a gene; V was cut back by 6 bases and J by 0 bases. The V gene's germline CDR1 is MNHNY and CDR2 SVGAGI (reference sequence). The CDR3 is 14 amino acids. CDR3 DNA: TGTGCCAGCAGGCCGGGAGGGAGCTCCTACGAGCAGTACTTC. Amino acid sequence: CASRPGGSSYEQYF.